The rows below give T cell receptor beta chains drawn from one sample of a study of cytomegalovirus exposure and HLA in healthy donors. This table comes from immunoSEQ multiplex PCR, and its TCRdb copy is limited to in-frame clones, with some not included. The data show approximately 140,000 clones, just under 85% seen once. Sequencing was done on a sample of PBMCs. Every receptor here comes from a boy aged 2-15 years in good health and CMV-seronegative. Each CDR3 is given with its conserved first and last residue. The D gene is left open where the match is weak. Clone size, where shown, is once, few, many, or a class for clones that have expanded.

abundance	v_gene	d_gene	j_gene	CDR3aa	CDR3nt
once	TRBV10-3	TRBD1	TRBJ2-2	CAISVQGTVTGELFF	TGTGCCATCAGTGTACAGGGGACGGTCACCGGGGAGCTGTTTTTT
NA	TRBV14	NA	TRBJ1-1	CASSQLTNTEAFF	TGTGCCAGCAGCCAACTCACAAATACTGAAGCTTTCTTT
NA	TRBV6-4	NA	TRBJ2-3	CASSDGESGTDTQYF	TGTGCCAGCAGTGACGGGGAGTCTGGCACAGATACGCAGTATTTT
once	TRBV6-5	NA	TRBJ1-2	CASSYYPSLDGYTF	TGTGCCAGCAGTTACTATCCCTCCCTCGATGGCTACACCTTC
NA	TRBV30	NA	TRBJ2-7	CAWSVGVYEQYF	TGTGCCTGGAGTGTTGGTGTTTACGAGCAGTACTTC
NA	TRBV5-1	TRBD2	TRBJ2-1	CASRPTSAGRGVGYNEQFF	TGCGCCAGCAGACCTACTAGCGCCGGTCGGGGAGTGGGCTACAATGAGCAGTTCTTC
NA	TRBV5-8	TRBD1	TRBJ2-2	CASSVGQLNTGELFF	TGTGCCAGCAGCGTGGGACAGCTGAACACCGGGGAGCTGTTTTTT
NA	TRBV5-1	TRBD1	TRBJ2-2	CASSLAPTGGGTGELFF	TGCGCCAGCAGCTTGGCCCCCACAGGGGGCGGCACCGGGGAGCTGTTTTTT
NA	TRBV9	NA	TRBJ2-3	CASSVSSAFRTDTQYF	TGTGCCAGCAGCGTATCTAGCGCCTTCCGCACAGATACGCAGTATTTT
NA	TRBV11-2	NA	TRBJ1-1	CASSLRPRANTEAFF	TGTGCCAGCAGCTTAAGGCCGAGGGCGAACACTGAAGCTTTCTTT
NA	TRBV15	NA	TRBJ1-1	CATSRGRTFTEAFF	TGTGCCACCAGCAGGGGGAGGACATTCACTGAAGCTTTCTTT